This T cell receptor beta chain was identified during a study of PD-1 blockade in classical Hodgkin lymphoma. Regarding this clone: Its antigen is unknown.

This CDR3 region has 12 residues. The ends were cut back, 6 bases at V and 12 bases at J, with 18 bases in the middle. Germline CDR1 and CDR2: MNHEY and SVGAGI. The patients all showed relapse after autologous stem cell transplantation, while their brentuximab vedotin exposure varied. Profiling relied on immunoSEQ multiplex PCR, and the TCRdb table lists in-frame clones only, not all of them. Of about 21,000 clones in the sample, about 71% were seen once. Study-wide results and caveats: The study found complete responders had baseline diversity similar to newly diagnosed patients. Some patients began nivolumab under 1 year after ASCT. These patients were excluded from later analyses. A significant rise in TCR diversity was seen by C4D1 for CD4+ cells but not for CD8+ cells.

Source: peripheral blood mononuclear cells (PBMCs), taken at baseline. The source is a human donor with classical Hodgkin lymphoma. The chain has TRBV6-5 and TRBJ2-7, with D possibly being TRBD1 or TRBD2 (5 bases each). CDR3 sequence reads: CASRAGVGPTYV. CDR3 nucleotide sequence: TGTGCCAGCAGGGCCGGAGTGGGACCGACGTACGTC.